Below are 4 T cell receptor beta chains sequenced from a single sample in a study of blood T cell repertoires in COVID-19 (dated by TCRdb to 2020 to 2021). Libraries were constructed by the immunoSEQ multiplex PCR assay. The table was pulled from immuneACCESS by TCRdb, which kept in-frame rearrangements only. Such tables lose some clones; where checked, under half of the loss comes from unresolved V genes, and the rest has no known cause. This sample has 150,000 to 200,000 clones in its table, and around 72% of those were observed once. The ten largest clones take up around 3% of the sample. Sequenced input: peripheral blood. These receptors all come from a woman older than 75 with acute or convalescent COVID-19.

This chain links TRBV12-3 or TRBV12-4 with TRBJ1-5; no reliable D call. Between the trimmed V and J ends, which lost 4 bases and 5 bases, there was a span of 9 bases. This CDR3 spans 13 amino acids. Here the CDR3 reads CASSSLSDQPQHF. CDR3 bases: TGTGCCAGCAGTTCATTATCGGATCAGCCCCAGCATTTT.

The rearrangement joins TRBV15 to TRBJ2-5; D gene unclear. The CDR3 runs 13 residues. Germline loops: CDR1 LNHNV, CDR2 YYDKDF (reference sequence). V was shortened by 4 bases and J by 2 bases, with 8 bases between the two germline ends. CDR3 protein: CATSTVGQETQYF. DNA for the CDR3: TGTGCCACCAGCACCGTCGGGCAAGAGACCCAGTACTTC.

Only a few counts were recorded for this clone. The rearrangement links TRBV6-2 or TRBV6-3 to TRBJ1-1; TRBD1 is a possible D gene (5 bases). The CDR3 runs to 14 residues. V lost 6 bases and J lost 2, with 13 bases in between. CDR1 is MNHEY, CDR2 SVGEGT, per germline. The chain's CDR3 is CASSQGGRNTEAFF. The CDR3 DNA reads as TGTGCCAGCAGCCAGGGAGGACGAAACACTGAAGCTTTCTTT.

The chain has TRBV2 and TRBJ2-1, with TRBD1 as a possible D gene (6 bases). CDR1 is SNHLY, CDR2 FYNNEI, per germline. This CDR3 is built from 12 residues. V lost 8 bases and J lost 1, with 6 bases in between. In DNA form, the CDR3 reads TGTGCCAGCCAGGGGTCCTACAATGAGCAGTTCTTC. Translating gives CASQGSYNEQFF.